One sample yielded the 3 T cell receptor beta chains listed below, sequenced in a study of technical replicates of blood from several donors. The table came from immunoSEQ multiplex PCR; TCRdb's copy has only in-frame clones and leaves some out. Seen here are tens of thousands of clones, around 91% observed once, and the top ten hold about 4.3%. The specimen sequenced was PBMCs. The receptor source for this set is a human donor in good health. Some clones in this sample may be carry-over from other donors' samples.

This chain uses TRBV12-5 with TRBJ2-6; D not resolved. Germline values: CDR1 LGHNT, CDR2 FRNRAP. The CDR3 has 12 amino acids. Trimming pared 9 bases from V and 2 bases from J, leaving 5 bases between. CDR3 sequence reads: CASSAGANVLTF. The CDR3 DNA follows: TGTGCTAGCTCGGCTGGGGCCAACGTCCTGACTTTC.

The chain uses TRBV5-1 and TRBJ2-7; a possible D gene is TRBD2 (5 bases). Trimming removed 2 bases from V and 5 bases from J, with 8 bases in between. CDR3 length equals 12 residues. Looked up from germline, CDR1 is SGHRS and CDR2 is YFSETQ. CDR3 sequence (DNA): TGCGCCAGCAGCTTAATCGGGAACGAGCAGTACTTC. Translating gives CASSLIGNEQYF.

This chain's CDR3 is CAISDRLAGGTDTQYF. CDR3 coding DNA: TGTGCCATCAGTGACAGGCTAGCGGGGGGAACAGATACGCAGTATTTT. The chain has TRBV10-3 and TRBJ2-3, with 11 bases fitting TRBD2. Germline assignment: CDR1 ENHRY and CDR2 SYGVKD. The V segment lost 3 bases and the J segment 3 bases; nucleotides outside the gene matches: 5. CDR3 length: 16 residues.